This is a list of T cell receptor beta chains from one sample in a study of T cell responses to AZD1222 COVID-19 vaccine. Method: immunoSEQ multiplex PCR; TCRdb's copy keeps in-frame clones and lacks some. The table lists over 130,000 clones, with around 2.4% in the top ten. The material sequenced was peripheral blood. Source of these receptors: an adult in good health. CDR3s include the opening cysteine and the closing phenylalanine or tryptophan.

J | V | length | CDR3
TRBJ2-3 | TRBV30 | 12 | CAWSVITDTQYF
TRBJ1-4 | TRBV7-9 | 14 | CASSPGQGTEKLFF
TRBJ2-3 | TRBV9 | 16 | CASSVAEGGPADTQYF
TRBJ2-7 | TRBV30 | 14 | CAWSGGGASYEQYF
TRBJ1-4 | TRBV19 | 15 | CASSSPGQPIEKLFF
TRBJ2-7 | TRBV6-2/TRBV6-3 | 14 | CASSWGTGAHEQYF
TRBJ1-2 | TRBV7-6 | 18 | CASSSNFRGGGFNYGYTF
TRBJ1-2 | TRBV19 | 13 | CASRDDSGYGYTF
TRBJ1-5 | TRBV20-1 | 13 | CSASRQGRQPQHF
TRBJ1-6 | TRBV11-3 | 16 | CASSPSGQVDIAPLHF
TRBJ1-5 | TRBV5-5 | 14 | CASSASRAHQPQHF
TRBJ2-2 | TRBV18 | 13 | CASSPLDTGELFF
TRBJ1-6 | TRBV11-3 | 15 | CASSVTGTGRSPLHF
TRBJ2-7 | TRBV27 | 15 | CASSLSAGRRYEQYF
TRBJ1-2 | TRBV6-1 | 16 | CASSDTGTSVIYGYTF
TRBJ1-1 | TRBV7-9 | 14 | CASSRRTDNTEAFF
TRBJ1-5 | TRBV7-8 | 15 | CASSPDRDIWQPQHF
TRBJ2-3 | TRBV13 | 14 | CASSRTSNPDTQYF
TRBJ1-2 | TRBV9 | 17 | CASSRTTGGLPDYGYTF
TRBJ2-2 | TRBV6-5 | 15 | CATLRAQGRTGELFF
TRBJ2-1 | TRBV21-1 | 12 | CASSKDYNEQFF
TRBJ2-1 | TRBV19 | 14 | CASTPGGLNNEQFF